This TCR beta chain originates from a study of cytomegalovirus exposure and HLA in healthy donors. Points from the study as a whole: Clonal expansion was found to be greater in HLA-associated TCR beta chains than in equally common others in a later analysis. Among CMV-associated TCR beta chains, most appeared HLA-restricted in a later analysis. TCR beta chain V- and J-gene trimming was linked, in a later analysis, to a missense variant in DCLRE1C.

Unmatched junction bases numbered 5, after V lost 4 bases and J lost 0 bases. The CDR3 contains 15 residues. CDR1 and CDR2 (germline): GTSNPN, SVGIG (reference sequence). The PCR made use of 60 Vbeta and 13 Jbeta primers. The repertoire was sequenced with immunoSEQ multiplex PCR; TCRdb's copy has only in-frame clones and lacks some. The repertoire consists of roughly 130,000 clones, with 80% occurring once and the leading ten covering under 6%. A note on this clone: Its antigen remains unknown.

The clonotype comes from a man aged 25-40 years in good health and CMV-seronegative. Sequencing used PBMCs. This chain links TRBV30 with TRBJ2-3; TRBD2 agrees at 9 bases. The CDR3 DNA reads as TGTGCCTGGATTAGCGGGGGAGGGAGCACAGATACGCAGTATTTT. Protein sequence: CAWISGGGSTDTQYF.